The 7 T cell receptor beta chains below were found in one sample sequenced in a study of shared clonotypes between healthy human individuals. Repertoires were generated with immunoSEQ multiplex PCR, while TCRdb's copy carries only in-frame clones and drops some. The sample holds roughly 1,000,000 clones, 75% to 85% seen once. Sequenced: memory CD4+ T cells from PBMCs. The subset: CD45RA-negative fraction. These receptors all come from a man aged 18 to 29 in good health. Some clones in this sample may be carry-over from other donors' samples.

The chain uses TRBV5-8 and TRBJ1-1; TRBD1 aligns across 7 bases. With V trimmed by 4 bases and J by 7 bases, 4 bases remained unmatched. Germline lookup yields CDR1 SGHTS and CDR2 YDEGEE. The CDR3 spans 12 residues. Written as DNA, the CDR3 is TGTGCCAGCAGCCTCCGGGACAGTGAAGCTTTCTTT. The encoded protein is CASSLRDSEAFF.

This rearrangement joins TRBV4-1 to TRBJ2-2; D call uncertain. Germline lookup yields CDR1 MGHRA and CDR2 YSYEKL. V was pared by 0 bases and J by 9 bases, with 2 bases between. This CDR3 is built from 11 residues. The CDR3 here is CASSQDWELFF. CDR3 in DNA: TGCGCCAGCAGCCAAGATTGGGAGCTGTTTTTT.

The chain recombines TRBV7-3 with TRBJ2-3; TRBD2 aligns across 8 bases. Germline V gene sequence: CDR1 SGHTA, CDR2 FQGTGA. CDR3 size: 15 residues. Unmatched junction bases numbered 2, after V lost 3 bases and J lost 0 bases. The CDR3 spells CASSFSGTSTDTQYF. The CDR3 region has the DNA TGTGCCAGCAGCTTTAGCGGGACTAGCACAGATACGCAGTATTTT.

The V and J genes are TRBV29-1 and TRBJ2-1; D gene unclear. This CDR3 is 13 amino acids long. Per the germline V gene, CDR1 is SQVTM and CDR2 is ANQGSEA. V shed 7 bases and J shed 0 bases, with 10 bases lying between them. CDR3 loop: CSESKSSYNEQFF. The CDR3 DNA reads TGCAGCGAAAGTAAGAGCTCCTACAATGAGCAGTTCTTC.

A note on this clone: This sample includes further DNA sequences coding for the same CDR3. The V and J genes are TRBV6-6 and TRBJ1-4; D is unresolved. V lost 6 bases, J lost 3 bases, and 2 bases lay in between. Germline values: CDR1 MNHNY, CDR2 SVGAGI (reference sequence). The CDR3 covers 11 residues. The CDR3 loop is CASSSNEKLFF. CDR3 bases: TGTGCCAGCAGCTCTAATGAAAAACTGTTTTTT.

This chain links TRBV2 with TRBJ2-5, with a tentative D call TRBD2 (6 bases). From germline, CDR1 is SNHLY and CDR2 FYNNEI. The CDR3 totals 15 residues. V was clipped by 4 bases and J by 3 bases, with 15 bases between them. The CDR3 coding sequence is TGTGCCAGCAGTGTAAGGATGGGAGGAAAAGAGACCCAGTACTTC. It codes for CASSVRMGGKETQYF.

The CDR3 DNA reads as TGCGCCAGCAGCCGAGACACGGGGGAGAATGAGCAGTTCTTC. This gives the protein CASSRDTGENEQFF. The V call is TRBV5-1, the J call TRBJ2-1; a weak D match, TRBD2 (6 bases). This CDR3 comprises 14 residues. Trimming took 4 bases from V and 7 from J, leaving 15 bases between them. In germline, CDR1 is SGHRS, CDR2 YFSETQ.